These 25 T cell receptor beta chains share one sample of origin, sequenced in a study of blood T cell repertoires in COVID-19 (dated by TCRdb to the early 2020s). Libraries were built with the immunoSEQ multiplex PCR assay. TCRdb re-hosts the immuneACCESS table, in-frame sequences only. Its copies lack some clones; in the studies checked, an unresolved V gene accounts for under half of them, and the cause for the rest is not known. For this sample there are 45,000 or so clones; around 90% appear just once. The ten largest clones take up 9.6% of the sample. Source material: peripheral blood. The receptors here all came from a woman older than 75 with active COVID-19.

The J gene is TRBJ2-5, the V gene TRBV7-2; D might be TRBD1 (6 bases). The germline V and J ends were trimmed by 2 bases and 5 bases, with 9 bases remaining between them. The CDR3 has 13 residues. CDR1 and CDR2 (germline): SGHTA, FQGNSA. The CDR3 DNA follows: TGTGCCAGCAGCTTAAACCAGGGGGAGACCCAGTACTTC. Residues: CASSLNQGETQYF.

The chain employs TRBV2 and TRBJ1-1, with D possibly TRBD1 on 5 matching bases. V lost 5 bases and J lost 2, with 12 bases in between. CDR3 length: 14 amino acids. Per germline, CDR1 SNHLY and CDR2 FYNNEI. The CDR3 spells CASSRETVNTEAFF. The CDR3 coding sequence is TGTGCCAGCAGTAGAGAGACAGTAAACACTGAAGCTTTCTTT.

The CDR3 is CASSYGRAYEQYF. The CDR3 DNA reads as TGTGCCAGCAGTTACGGGCGGGCCTACGAGCAGTACTTC. V gene TRBV6-5 combines with J gene TRBJ2-7, with D possibly matching TRBD2 (5 bases). CDR3 length: 13 residues. Trimming removed 2 bases at V and 2 bases at J, with 7 bases between. The germline gives CDR1 MNHEY, CDR2 SVGAGI.

V and J are TRBV10-1 and TRBJ1-6, with D uncertain. The germline CDR1 and CDR2 sequences are WNHNN and SYGVQD (reference sequence). CDR3 size: 13 residues. Between the trimmed V and J ends, which lost 1 base and 6 bases, there was a span of 4 bases. This chain's CDR3 is CASSELFNSPLHF. CDR3 nucleotide sequence: TGCGCCAGCAGTGAGTTATTTAATTCACCCCTCCACTTT.

The chain links TRBV28 to TRBJ1-2, with TRBD1 identical over 7 bases. The CDR3 length is 17 residues. J lost 2 bases, V lost 2 bases, and 11 bases had no gene match. The germline CDR1 and CDR2 sequences are MDHEN and SYDVKM. CDR3 region: CASSLRGWDSINYGYTF. CDR3 coding DNA: TGTGCCAGCAGTTTAAGGGGATGGGACAGTATCAACTATGGCTACACCTTC.

This chain links TRBV6-2 or TRBV6-3 with TRBJ1-2, with 12 positions matching TRBD1. With 4 bases clipped from V and 3 bases from J, the junction kept 15 bases outside the gene matches. Germline loops: CDR1 MNHEY, CDR2 SVGEGT. The CDR3 contains 19 residues. CDR3 coding DNA: TGTGCCAGCAGTTTAACCGACTCCGGGACAGGGGGCGACGACTATGGCTACACCTTC. It encodes CASSLTDSGTGGDDYGYTF.

The chain couples TRBV7-8 to TRBJ2-1; D is perhaps TRBD2 (6 bases). V lost 5 bases, J lost 3 bases, and 14 bases lay in between. The CDR3 is 15 residues long. CDR1 SGHVS and CDR2 FQNEAQ come from the germline V gene. CDR3 sequence reads: CASSNRLVYYNEQFF. The CDR3 DNA is TGTGCCAGCAGCAATCGACTAGTGTACTACAATGAGCAGTTCTTC.

In its sample, this clone was seen once. V gene TRBV10-3 combines with J gene TRBJ2-5; 12 nucleotides align to TRBD2. Germline trimming cut 5 bases from V and 2 bases from J; bases unmatched to any gene: 3. CDR1 and CDR2 (germline): ENHRY, SYGVKD. This CDR3 is 15 amino acids long. The CDR3 region is CAISRLAGVQETQYF. CDR3 DNA: TGTGCCATCAGTCGACTAGCGGGGGTTCAAGAGACCCAGTACTTC.

The chain is built from TRBV7-2 and TRBJ1-2; D unresolved. The germline V and J ends were trimmed by 5 bases and 5 bases, with 21 bases remaining between them. CDR3 length: 16 amino acids. The germline gives CDR1 SGHTA, CDR2 FQGNSA. As DNA, the CDR3 is TGTGCCAGCAGCCCCGTGGTGTTTTCCCTAAATTATGGCTACACCTTC. Protein sequence: CASSPVVFSLNYGYTF.

This sequence joins TRBV19 and TRBJ1-5, with D tentatively TRBD1 (6 bases). Trimming pared 6 bases from V and 2 bases from J, leaving 14 bases between. This CDR3 has 15 amino acids. From germline, CDR1 is LNHDA and CDR2 SQIVND (reference sequence). The CDR3: CASRDRGIGNQPQHF. Here the CDR3 DNA reads TGTGCCAGTAGGGACAGAGGGATCGGCAATCAGCCCCAGCATTTT.

The J gene is TRBJ2-2, the V gene TRBV28, with 8 bases aligning to TRBD1. V gave up 6 bases and J gave up 3 bases; unmatched junction bases: 3. CDR1 MDHEN and CDR2 SYDVKM come from the germline V gene. There are 14 residues in the CDR3. CDR3 DNA: TGTGCCAGCAGGGTGGACAGGGACACCGGGGAGCTGTTTTTT. It yields the protein CASRVDRDTGELFF.

The chain links TRBV9 to TRBJ2-7; D might be TRBD1 (6 bases). Germline V gives CDR1 SGDLS, CDR2 YYNGEE. Trimming cost V 0 bases and J 1 base, with 17 bases left between them. CDR3 length equals 17 residues. CDR3 in amino acids: CASSVAPTGQASYEQYF. In nucleotides, the CDR3 is TGTGCCAGCAGCGTAGCTCCGACGGGACAAGCTTCCTACGAGCAGTACTTC.

The rearrangement joins TRBV28 to TRBJ1-6, with D unresolved. The CDR3 consists of 16 residues. Trimming pared 1 base from V and 5 bases from J, leaving 12 bases between. Germline V CDR1 and CDR2: MDHEN, SYDVKM. The CDR3 nucleotides are TGTGCCAGCAGTTTATTTGTCTTTCGGGATAATTCACCCCTCCACTTT. Its protein product is CASSLFVFRDNSPLHF. Using reference TRBV28 and TRBJ1-6 for the parts outside the CDR3, the full variable domain is DVKVTQSSRYLVKRTGEKVFLECVQDMDHENMFWYRQDPGLGLRLIYFSYDVKMKEKGDIPEGYSVSREKKERFSLILESASTNQTSMYLCASSLFVFRDNSPLHFGNGTRLTVT.

V gene TRBV19 combines with J gene TRBJ2-7, with TRBD2 identical over 8 bases. CDR3 length equals 16 residues. Germline CDR1 is LNHDA and CDR2 is SQIVND (reference sequence). V lost 3 bases and J lost 1; bases outside the gene matches: 8. CDR3 coding DNA: TGTGCCAGTAGTATTAACGGACTAGCAACGTCCTACGAGCAGTACTTC. Its translation is CASSINGLATSYEQYF.

V and J are TRBV9 and TRBJ1-4; no reliable D call. The V end lost 4 bases, the J end lost 7 bases, and 11 bases lay between the germline ends. Germline V gene data show CDR1 as SGDLS and CDR2 as YYNGEE. The CDR3 sequence is 13 residues long. The CDR3 region has the DNA TGTGCCAGCAGCCCAGCCCGGGGTGAAAAACTGTTTTTT. This sequence encodes CASSPARGEKLFF.

The J gene is TRBJ1-1, the V gene TRBV5-6; D is perhaps TRBD1 (5 bases). There are 15 residues in the CDR3. CDR1 is SGHDT and CDR2 is YYEEEE in the germline V gene. Trimming cost V 1 base and J 3 bases, with 13 bases left between them. CDR3 nucleotide sequence: TGTGCCAGCAGCTTGTCGGGTCAGGGTCACACTGAAGCTTTCTTT. Encoded protein: CASSLSGQGHTEAFF.

This chain uses TRBV11-2 with TRBJ1-3; D is uncertain. The CDR3 is 16 residues long. Between the trimmed V and J ends, which lost 4 bases and 4 bases, there was a span of 17 bases. Per germline, CDR1 SGHAT and CDR2 FQNNGV. Here the CDR3 reads CASSYSGSFFGNTIYF. CDR3 DNA sequence: TGTGCCAGCAGCTACTCCGGTTCTTTCTTCGGAAACACCATATATTTT. The full variable domain, in which reference TRBV11-2 and TRBJ1-3 provide the parts outside the CDR3, is EAGVAQSPRYKIIEKRQSVAFWCNPISGHATLYWYQQILGQGPKLLIQFQNNGVVDDSQLPKDRFSAERLKGVDSTLKIQPAKLEDSAVYLCASSYSGSFFGNTIYFGEGSWLTVV.

The V gene is TRBV7-9, the J gene TRBJ1-3; the match to TRBD1 covers 11 bases. Per the germline V gene, CDR1 is SEHNR and CDR2 is FQNEAQ (reference sequence). Trimming at V came to 4 bases and at J to 4 bases, leaving 3 bases not matched to a gene. The CDR3 is 15 amino acids. CDR3 region: CASSWGQGDGNTIYF. Written as DNA, the CDR3 is TGTGCCAGCAGCTGGGGACAGGGGGACGGAAACACCATATATTTT.

V is TRBV6-4 and J is TRBJ2-2, with a weak D call TRBD1 (6 bases). The V end was cut by 6 bases, the J end by 2 bases, with 10 bases between. The CDR3 sequence is 14 residues long. The germline CDR1 and CDR2 sequences are MRHNA and SNTAGT. The CDR3, as DNA: TGTGCCAGCAGCGCACAGGGAAACACCGGGGAGCTGTTTTTT. This sequence encodes CASSAQGNTGELFF.

This chain links TRBV7-2 with TRBJ2-5; D is unresolved. The CDR3 is 14 residues long. Trimming stripped 2 bases from V and 4 bases from J, with 11 bases between. Germline-derived CDR1 and CDR2 are SGHTA and FQGNSA. CDR3 sequence reads: CASSLLPERETQYF. The CDR3, as DNA: TGTGCCAGCAGCTTACTTCCCGAGCGAGAGACCCAGTACTTC.

CDR3 bases: TGTGCCAGCAGCCCCCGACCGGAGGGCCATGGCTACACCTTC. Translated, it gives CASSPRPEGHGYTF. The chain recombines TRBV13 with TRBJ1-2; D not certain. The CDR3 consists of 14 residues. The V end lost 5 bases, the J end lost 6 bases, and 16 bases lay between the germline ends. Per germline, CDR1 PRHDT and CDR2 FYEKMQ (reference sequence).

The V gene is TRBV28, the J gene TRBJ1-1; no clear D gene. Per germline, CDR1 MDHEN and CDR2 SYDVKM. Deletions cut 6 bases from V and 5 bases from J, with 16 bases between. This CDR3 contains 14 residues. The CDR3, as DNA: TGTGCCAGCAGGGGAGGGCTGGGGTGGACTGAAGCTTTCTTT. Its translation is CASRGGLGWTEAFF.

The J gene is TRBJ2-1, the V gene TRBV18; maybe TRBD2 (5 bases). V was clipped by 3 bases and J by 0 bases, with 12 bases between them. The CDR3 has 16 amino acids. Germline V CDR1 and CDR2: KGHSH, LQKENI. Here the CDR3 reads CASSPLDWSSYNEQFF. As DNA, the CDR3 is TGTGCCAGCTCACCCTTGGACTGGAGCTCCTACAATGAGCAGTTCTTC.

This clone was counted a single time. The chain joins TRBV19 to TRBJ2-7; D possibly corresponds to TRBD2 (6 bases). The CDR3 extends over 14 amino acids. CDR1 is LNHDA, CDR2 SQIVND, per germline (reference sequence). Trimming stripped 3 bases from V and 3 bases from J, with 12 bases between. The DNA of the CDR3 is TGTGCCAGTAGTATCTTGGAGGGTGGCTACGAGCAGTACTTC. This translates into CASSILEGGYEQYF.

CDR3 in amino acids: CASSARGGPTDTQYF. The CDR3 nucleotides are TGTGCCAGCAGCGCGCGCGGGGGTCCCACAGATACGCAGTATTTT. This chain uses TRBV9 with TRBJ2-3, with 7 bases matching TRBD2. CDR3 size: 15 residues. J was trimmed by 2 bases and V by 3 bases; bases with no gene match: 6. The germline V gene has CDR1 SGDLS and CDR2 YYNGEE.